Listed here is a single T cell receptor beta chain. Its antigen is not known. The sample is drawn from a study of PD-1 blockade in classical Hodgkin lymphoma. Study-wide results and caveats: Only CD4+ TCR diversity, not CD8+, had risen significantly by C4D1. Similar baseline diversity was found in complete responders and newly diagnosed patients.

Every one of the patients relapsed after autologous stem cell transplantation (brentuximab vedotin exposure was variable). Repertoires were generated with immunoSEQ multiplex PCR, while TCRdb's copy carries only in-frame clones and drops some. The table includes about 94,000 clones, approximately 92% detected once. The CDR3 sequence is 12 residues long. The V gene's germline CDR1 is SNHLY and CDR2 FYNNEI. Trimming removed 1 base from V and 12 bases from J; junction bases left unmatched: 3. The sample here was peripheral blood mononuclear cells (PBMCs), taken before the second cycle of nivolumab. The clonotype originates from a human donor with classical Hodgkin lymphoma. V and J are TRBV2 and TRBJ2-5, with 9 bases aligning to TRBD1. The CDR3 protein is CASSEGGDREYF. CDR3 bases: TGTGCCAGCAGTGAAGGAGGGGACAGGGAGTACTTC.